This T cell receptor (beta chain) was profiled in a study of cytomegalovirus exposure and HLA in healthy donors. Both 60 Vbeta primers and 13 Jbeta primers went into the PCR. Sequenced by immunoSEQ multiplex PCR; TCRdb stores in-frame clones only, minus some. The sample includes 250,000 to 350,000 clones, around nine tenths of them seen just once. CDR3 length: 15 amino acids. Material for sequencing was PBMCs. This sequence was found in a woman under 30 in good health and CMV-seronegative. The chain combines TRBV21-1 with TRBJ1-3; the table calls TRBD1, which could not be checked here. TRBV21-1 is a recognized pseudogene. The CDR3 loop reads CASNDRGRTGNTIYF. CDR3 nucleotides: TGTGCCAGCAACGACAGGGGAAGGACTGGAAACACCATATATTTT.